This T cell receptor beta chain emerged from a study of cytomegalovirus exposure and HLA in healthy donors. Study results and limitations: Compared with the roughly 700-donor mean, an Asian-associated ancestry cluster reportedly had fewer N-insertions, according to a later analysis.

The primer mix had 60 Vbeta and 13 Jbeta primers. The table came from immunoSEQ multiplex PCR; TCRdb's copy has only in-frame clones and leaves some out. The sample contains about 160,000 clones, over 75% of which appear only once. As regards this clone: The antigen remains unidentified.

The germline gives CDR1 SNHLY, CDR2 FYNNEI. This CDR3 is built from 16 residues. Trimming removed 4 bases at V and 3 bases at J, with 18 bases between. V and J are TRBV2 and TRBJ2-5, with D possibly being TRBD1 (6 bases). The source of this sequence is a woman aged 45 to 65 in good health and CMV-seropositive. The sequenced material came from PBMCs. The CDR3 region is CASSVMPLTGKETQYF. CDR3 nucleotide sequence: TGTGCCAGCAGTGTCATGCCCCTTACAGGGAAAGAGACCCAGTACTTC.